The present TCR beta chain was sequenced within a study of cytomegalovirus exposure and HLA in healthy donors (dated by TCRdb to 2017 to 2019). In the study overall: An earlier analysis of 587 of the donors reported 276 Gb of sequence data and around 100 million unique TCR beta sequences obtained from about 200 million T cells. In the later analysis, no new phenotypic data were used to find candidate immune exposures; instead, reliance was placed on TCR beta sequences and their occurrence across donors. Besides the first cohort of around 700 subjects, a separate validation cohort made up of some 110 different subjects was used. The genetic ancestry cluster associated with self-reported Caucasian donors included 81% of the roughly 390 genotyped donors. An earlier analysis of several hundred of the donors applied high-throughput TCR beta sequencing to assess whether each TCR beta V gene segment acted as functional or pseudogenic. On average, roughly 250,000 unique TCR beta nucleotide sequences were sequenced per donor among several hundred genotyped donors of the cohort, with about 19% of those sequences being non-productive. The study combined high-throughput TCR immunosequencing, statistical association of individual TCRs with disease status, and machine learning to predict cytomegalovirus infection status. The aim of the study was to test whether cataloging public T cell receptors could identify signatures of past pathogen exposure. About five DR-DQ haplotypes were handled as single units for association and clustering because linkage in the cohort was strong. The study used immunosequencing to profile the T cell repertoires of approximately 650 subjects and linked those repertoires to cytomegalovirus serostatus. To study patterns of TCR occurrence, a later analysis re-analyzed previously published TCR beta repertoires from just over 650 donors and added high-resolution HLA genotyping. Roughly 300 gigabases of sequencing data and around 85 million unique TCR sequences made up an early release that covered roughly 670 HLA-typed donors. Both class I and class II loci were covered by HLA typing, at four-digit resolution. All discovery cohort repertoires had been generated using a single sequencing platform. The number of donors typed differed by locus, with about 629-630 for A, B, C, DRB1 and DQB1, more than 500 for DQA1, about 610 for DPA1, and over 400 for DPB1. Donor age, sex, ethnicity and CMV serostatus were compiled together with the repertoire data. A later genetic analysis used genome-wide SNP genotypes for about 65% of the roughly 670 donors, treating that subset as a discovery cohort. What the authors observed across the whole study: The authors suggested that the approach could potentially be generalized to other disease states and immunological phenotypes. A cluster of highly shared sequence variants was judged likely to represent a technical artifact of the sequencing pipeline. Because HLA typing was missing for some donors at each locus, association tests included only the typed subset. When HLA alleles, especially DR and DQ, strongly co-occurred, attributing TCR associations to individual alleles was difficult. A later analysis found that most CMV-associated TCR beta chains appeared HLA-restricted, with HLA associations seemingly driven largely by CMV exposure. Correlated functional status among segregating V segments might be attributable to linkage disequilibrium, but an unknown experimental factor could not be ruled out. Most TCR sequences were seen in very few donors, while some public TCRs were found in many individuals. A further reported finding was that TCR beta sequences accurately predicted the HLA-A and HLA-B alleles for most subjects in the first cohort. Compared with the roughly 710-donor mean, donors in an Asian-associated ancestry cluster had fewer N-insertions in productive TCRs, according to a later genetic analysis. V-gene and J-gene trimming of TCR beta chains was associated with a missense DCLRE1C variant in a later genetic analysis, and the association was replicated in an independent cohort. Over 15 rarely observed V segments, including chromosome 9 orphons, were excluded from the earlier analysis of several hundred of the donors because counts were too low. Some IMGT-functional V segments, including TRBV6-2 and TRBV6-3, could not be distinguished by the 87-base-pair reads and were therefore excluded. In an earlier analysis of around 600 of the donors, most TCR beta V segments appeared in productive rearrangements about 87% or about 30% of the time, broadly matching IMGT annotations. A later analysis found that HLA-associated TCR beta chains were more clonally expanded and had lower generation probabilities than equally common non-associated chains. At a false discovery rate of 0.05, a later analysis linked 16,951 TCR beta sequences to specific HLA alleles. According to a later analysis, TCR association rates differed among HLA loci, with DRB1 alleles showing the most associated TCRs and HLA-C alleles showing the fewest. The presence/absence analyses assumed that sequencing depth was roughly uniform across donors, and that assumption may not be true. The cohort was sequenced for TCR beta chains only, and without alpha or paired-chain data the features that could be detected were limited. The classifier was reported to diagnose cytomegalovirus status with high specificity and sensitivity in both the original cohort and the validation cohort. According to a later analysis, parvovirus B19, influenza, CMV and Epstein-Barr virus appeared linked to several top co-occurrence clusters. The study listed approximately 150 TCR beta chains as associated with cytomegalovirus. In vitro tests confirmed that a few of the cytomegalovirus-associated TCR beta chains recognize cytomegalovirus antigens. The only immune exposure information available for the cohort was CMV serostatus.

In total, over 600 healthy bone marrow donors made up the cohort. At the time of sampling, every cohort member was nominally healthy, though immune exposures that went unrecorded were likely present. The donor tested CMV seropositive, placing the donor among the 289 seropositive members of the cohort. A peripheral blood sample was provided by each donor, and peripheral blood mononuclear cells were used for TCR beta sequencing. The Qiagen DNeasy Blood Extraction Kit was used to extract genomic DNA from the blood cell samples. As for this clone: This receptor's antigen is unknown. Base qualities were left out, and no much larger clone turns up one base away.

The library was built by means of the immunoSEQ multiplex PCR assay. For the multiplex PCR, a mixture combining 60 forward primers for TCR Vbeta segments and 13 reverse primers for TCR Jbeta segments was used. The CDR3 region of rearranged TCR beta genes was amplified from genomic DNA by a multiplex PCR assay. The amplified TCR beta libraries were sequenced on the Illumina HiSeq System as 87-base-pair reads. Per the original workflow: Across the 700 or so repertoires, a later analysis counted tens of millions of unique TCR beta chains, 9 million to 14 million of which were shared by at least two donors. Raw reads were error-corrected and collapsed into unique sequences with a nearest-neighbor algorithm that merged closely related sequences to remove PCR and sequencing errors. To assign V, D and J gene segments, CDR3 sequences were aligned to IMGT reference sequences. For a sequence to be retained, a match of at least six nucleotides was required to both a V gene segment and a J gene segment. A rearrangement was called productive if the CDR3 had no stop codons and remained in frame with V and J, and every other rearrangement was called non-productive. Following IMGT convention, CDR3 was defined as the stretch from the second conserved V-encoded cysteine to the conserved J-encoded phenylalanine. Sequences without an unambiguous match to a single V gene segment were excluded from the earlier analysis of about 640 of the donors. In an earlier analysis of about 590 of the donors, a V segment was called functional when productive rearrangements were above 56.7%, and segregating when the standard deviation between donors exceeded 5%. A statistical classification framework was built for diagnosing cytomegalovirus status from the catalog of TCR beta chain sequences. A later analysis assigned V and J genes by comparing TCR nucleotide sequences with IMGT/GENE-DB human TR gene sequences. Using the TCRdist pipeline, a later analysis assigned CDR3 sequences along with most-parsimonious VDJ recombination scenarios. In a later analysis, each TCR beta chain was defined by its CDR3 amino acid sequence together with its V-gene family, and reads without a unique V-gene family were excluded. To address suspected cross-contamination and a sequencing artifact, a later analysis removed under 600 highly shared, low-generation-probability nucleotide sequences. In a later analysis, a clonal expansion index for each public chain was calculated from normalized within-repertoire ranks of inferred template counts. In a later analysis, generation probabilities were computed with a VDJ recombination model fitted to out-of-frame rearrangements, and the resulting probabilities were checked against IGoR. Hypergeometric tests were used in a later analysis to score TCR-TCR, TCR-HLA and TCR-CMV co-occurrence, with a repertoire-size bias correction applied to the TCR pairs. A later analysis estimated false discovery rates by permuting HLA or CMV assignments 20 times. A later analysis grouped co-occurring TCRs with DBSCAN, adding TCRdist sequence similarity when clustering within HLA-allele-positive subsets. Repertoires with fewer than 30,000 or more than 120,000 public chains were left out of co-occurrence clustering, as were a few repertoires with anomalous nucleotide sharing. Here the immuneACCESS table is served through TCRdb, limited to in-frame sequences with V and J called. Missing clones are a known gap in these copies; in checked studies unresolved V genes cover under half, and the rest lacks a known reason. V and J calls and clone size are given by that table; D and trimming were obtained from the DNA. A total of 130,000 to 150,000 clones appear in this sample, over 65% of them only once. The leading ten clones occupy about an eighth of the sample.

From the cysteine through the phenylalanine, the CDR3 covers 12 amino acids. Left in the record is the CDR3 DNA by itself, 36 bases read in frame from the first base. V loses 4 bases of germline sequence and J loses 1 base, and the interval between the two ends is 7 bases. According to the germline V gene, CDR1 reads SQVTM and CDR2 reads ANQGSEA. The sequencing input was PBMCs. This clonotype was obtained from a middle-aged man in good health and CMV-seropositive. The rearranged chain carries TRBV29-1 and TRBJ2-5, with no confidently assigned D gene. DNA sequence: TGCAGCGTTGTCCCTAGCCAAGAGACCCAGTACTTC. It encodes CSVVPSQETQYF. Beyond the CDR3, the reference TRBV29-1 and TRBJ2-5 genes provide the residues; the full variable domain reads: SAVISQKPSRDICQRGTSLTIQCQVDSQVTMMFWYRQQPGQSLTLIATANQGSEATYESGFVIDKFPISRPNLTFSTLTVSNMSPEDSSIYLCSVVPSQETQYFGPGTRLLVL.